The entry that follows covers one T cell receptor beta chain sequence. V shed 5 bases and J shed 8 bases, with 18 bases lying between them. The CDR3 sequence is 14 residues long. CDR1 and CDR2 (germline): SGHAT, FQNNGV. The data originate from a study of cytomegalovirus exposure and HLA in healthy donors. TCRdb's table, derived via immunoSEQ multiplex PCR, lists solely in-frame clones and lacks some. In the table there are 150,000 to 180,000 clones, more than 70% of which are singletons. The chain combines TRBV11-2 with TRBJ1-2; D might be TRBD1 (5 bases). The receptor comes from a human donor in good health. Sequenced material: PBMCs. CDR3: CASSRLPGPGGYTF. CDR3 DNA: TGTGCCAGCAGCCGACTTCCAGGGCCTGGCGGCTACACCTTC.